This entry features one T cell receptor (beta chain) sequence. As yet, its antigen is unknown. At one of its ends the junction is not consistent with the germline gene, which may arise from a read error. One entry per CDR3 protein, called by TCRdb with MiXCR from the 5' RACE reads. Of around 6,200 distinct CDR3 sequences detected, roughly 60% appear once; the ten largest clones hold roughly an eighth. Germline CDR1 reads MNHNY; CDR2 reads SVGAGI (reference sequence). The CDR3 covers 17 residues. General observations from the study: The TCR gene usage of tumor memory CD4+ T cells clustered together with blood and lymph node memory CD4+ cells and with lymph node naive CD4+ cells.

This clonotype was obtained from a female donor with breast cancer. Sequenced input: naive CD4+ T cells sorted from blood. The sample's subset: naive CD4+ T cells, CD4+CD45RA+CD25-. The J gene is TRBJ2-6, the V gene TRBV6-6; a possible D gene is TRBD1 (5 bases). CDR3 amino acids: CASSHSGSRTGASVLTF. The CDR3 DNA follows: TGTGCCAGCAGTCATTCAGGGTCTAGAACTGGGGCCAGCGTCCTGACTTTC.